This paragraph reports one T cell receptor beta chain. The method was immunoSEQ multiplex PCR; TCRdb's version includes in-frame clones alone and lacks a portion of them. The sample lists some 97,000 clones; over 75% were seen once. This entry belongs to a study of control samples from healthy donors and cancer patients. The material sequenced was blood. The TCR comes from a woman aged 45-59 years in good health.

CDR3 nucleotides: TGTGCCAGCAGTTCGGGTCTAGCCCGCTCTGGAAACACCATATATTTT. Its translation is CASSSGLARSGNTIYF. The genes are TRBV6-5 and TRBJ1-3; D is unclear. Trimming shortened V by 4 bases and J by 0 bases, and 13 bases separated the two germline ends. The CDR3 sequence is 16 residues long. Germline assignment: CDR1 MNHEY and CDR2 SVGAGI.